These T cell receptor beta chains were read from a single sample in a study of human T cells and chemical hapten exposure. TCRdb analysed the RACE reads with MiXCR anew, one entry per CDR3 protein. The top ten clones hold about 10% of a sample with approximately 74,000 distinct CDR3 sequences, approximately 32% of them seen once. The source was whole blood, collected in connection with sensitization to the hapten diphenylcyclopropenone (DPC). The receptors were sampled from a man aged 35-49 years with alopecia areata. Some clones in this sample may be carry-over from other donors' samples. Both conserved end residues are trimmed from each CDR3.

j_call	v_call	cdr3_aa
TRBJ2-7	TRBV11-1	ASSTAGGQPQGQY
TRBJ2-2	TRBV6-1	ASSEGRITGELF
TRBJ2-1	TRBV2	ASTRTPGDEQF
TRBJ2-2	TRBV28	ASIPQGALTGELF
TRBJ2-2	TRBV12-3/TRBV12-4	ASSLGTGGTGELF
TRBJ2-7	TRBV12-3/TRBV12-4	ASRRTEYEQY
TRBJ2-3	TRBV11-2	ASSFVDWVSGEWNLGTDTQY
TRBJ1-6	TRBV11-2	ASSLTGYSQRSSYNSPLH
TRBJ2-3	TRBV20-1	SARKSQTSGTDTQY
TRBJ1-2	TRBV12-3/TRBV12-4	ASSGQGYYGYT
TRBJ2-2	TRBV27	ASSLTPWLGELF
TRBJ2-4	TRBV7-2	ASSPIGLAGAKNIQY
TRBJ2-7	TRBV27	ASTPGQGTYEQY
TRBJ2-3	TRBV28	ASSSTPSLAASTDTQY
TRBJ2-1	TRBV5-6	ASTGLAGYNEQF
-	TRBV6-5	ASRDPSRAGQY
TRBJ1-5	TRBV20-1	SARTGQGNWQPQH
TRBJ2-3	TRBV28	ASSLTGSSEDTQY
TRBJ1-1	TRBV27	ASRTGGNTEAF
TRBJ2-1	TRBV7-3	ASSPPRLAGRNEQF
TRBJ2-1	TRBV20-1	SAKRRGLIYNEQF
TRBJ2-5	TRBV7-2	ASSRGGAETQY
TRBJ1-5	TRBV18	ASSPSGLNQPQH
TRBJ2-1	TRBV4-1	ASSQVSLAANEQF
TRBJ2-7	TRBV5-6	ASSLVRSSDEQY
TRBJ2-2	TRBV27	ASSPLGLAGGSVTGELF
TRBJ2-3	TRBV28	ASGTSGASTDTQY
TRBJ2-7	TRBV27	ASSTKQTPDFYEQY
TRBJ2-1	TRBV7-9	ASSSRNLAGGHNEQF
TRBJ1-5	TRBV30	AWSGGGNQPQH
TRBJ2-1	TRBV20-1	SASTLALEQF
TRBJ2-3	TRBV5-1	ASSSGLAPADTQY
TRBJ2-7	TRBV20-1	SAVPGQGLSYEQY
TRBJ2-7	TRBV20-1	SASGAMSSYEQY